The present TCR beta chain was sequenced within a study of T cells after yellow fever vaccination. Study results and limitations: The CD4 compartment and the CD8 compartment contained a small share of clonotypes in common.

Worth noting for this clonotype: No antigen is known for it.

CDR3 length equals 16 residues. The V segment lost 4 bases and the J segment 0 bases; nucleotides outside the gene matches: 3. Germline V gives CDR1 SGHRS, CDR2 YFSETQ. TCRdb redid the calling of the 5' RACE reads with MiXCR, one entry per CDR3 protein. The data show around 310,000 distinct CDR3 sequences, 3.6% seen once. The chain joins TRBV5-1 to TRBJ2-3; 12 bases fit TRBD2. The sequencing here drew on PBMCs, taken on the day of the yellow fever booster vaccination. The clonotype comes from a man in his late teens or twenties who received the YFV17D yellow fever vaccine. CDR3 sequence reads: CASSTGTSGSTDTQYF. The CDR3 DNA sequence: TGCGCCAGCAGCACAGGGACTAGCGGGAGCACAGATACGCAGTATTTT.